This entry lists 27 T cell receptor beta chains sequenced from one sample in a study of T cell changes during pregnancy in multiple sclerosis (dated by TCRdb to about 2019). The library was made by the immunoSEQ multiplex PCR assay. The source is immuneACCESS, and TCRdb retained only in-frame sequences with V and J called. Part of the clones is not carried over; for the studies checked, unresolved V genes explain less than half of this, and the remainder is unexplained. This sample has 40,000 or so clones in its table, and roughly 91% of those were observed once. Approximately 0.38% of the sample goes to the ten largest clones. This material consisted of CD4+ T cells from peripheral blood mononuclear cells, taken after pregnancy. Source of these receptors: a female donor in good health, enrolled as a control in a pregnancy study.

The gene calls are TRBV6-4 and TRBJ2-3; 11 bases align to TRBD2. V lost 0 bases, J lost 4 bases, and 0 bases stayed unmatched. Per the germline V gene, CDR1 is MRHNA and CDR2 is SNTAGT. The CDR3 spans 15 residues. CDR3 in amino acids: CASSDSSGGADTQYF. In DNA form, the CDR3 reads TGTGCCAGCAGTGACTCTAGCGGGGGGGCAGATACGCAGTATTTT.

V and J are TRBV19 and TRBJ1-2, with D possibly being TRBD1 (5 bases). Germline V gene sequence: CDR1 LNHDA, CDR2 SQIVND (reference sequence). Trimming left V 1 base short and J 2 bases short, with 11 bases between. The CDR3 contains 15 residues. This chain's CDR3 is CASSIAARENYGYTF. The CDR3 DNA is TGTGCCAGTAGTATAGCGGCCAGGGAAAACTATGGCTACACCTTC.

This chain joins TRBV7-9 and TRBJ2-5; the D gene is possibly TRBD2 (7 bases). From germline, CDR1 is SEHNR and CDR2 FQNEAQ (reference sequence). The V gene lost 0 bases and the J gene lost 0 bases, with 14 bases spanning the gap. CDR3 length: 17 residues. The CDR3 loop reads CASSLAKGGMYQETQYF. The CDR3 DNA reads as TGTGCCAGCAGCTTAGCCAAGGGGGGGATGTACCAAGAGACCCAGTACTTC.

The chain recombines TRBV6-5 with TRBJ1-1; D is ambiguous. This CDR3 contains 14 residues. Germline V CDR1 and CDR2: MNHEY, SVGAGI. V lost 0 bases to trimming and J lost 6 bases, with 11 bases between them. CDR3 residues: CASSYSTGVAEAFF. The CDR3 DNA is TGTGCCAGCAGTTACTCGACTGGTGTAGCTGAAGCTTTCTTT.

The V gene is TRBV10-3, the J gene TRBJ2-5; the match to TRBD1 covers 9 bases. The CDR3 contains 15 residues. Trimming removed 1 base from V and 2 bases from J; junction bases left unmatched: 2. Germline CDR1 and CDR2: ENHRY and SYGVKD. The CDR3 nucleotides read TGTGCCATCAGTGAGTTAGGACAGGGGCAAGAGACCCAGTACTTC. Translating it yields CAISELGQGQETQYF.

Points on this clone: A read error may account for a junction end that differs from germline. The chain is built from TRBV5-1 and TRBJ2-3; 9 bases line up with TRBD1. The germline gives CDR1 SGHRS, CDR2 YFSETQ. The CDR3 has 15 residues. CDR3 DNA sequence: TGCACCAGCAGCCGACAGGGGGTTAGCACAGATACGCAGTATTTT. Translating gives CTSSRQGVSTDTQYF.

The chain is built from TRBV19 and TRBJ2-1; TRBD2 agrees at 14 bases. Germline lookup yields CDR1 LNHDA and CDR2 SQIVND (reference sequence). This CDR3 spans 19 amino acids. The V segment lost 3 bases and the J segment 0 bases; nucleotides outside the gene matches: 7. The CDR3 DNA reads TGTGCCAGTAGTATCCCGACTAGCGGGAGGGCCAACTCCTACAATGAGCAGTTCTTC. Translating it yields CASSIPTSGRANSYNEQFF.

This clone was observed a single time. CDR3 amino acids: CASSSTLAGGPNQETQYF. The CDR3 region has the DNA TGTGCCAGCAGCTCGACACTAGCGGGAGGGCCGAACCAAGAGACCCAGTACTTC. The chain is built from TRBV5-6 and TRBJ2-5; 13 bases line up with TRBD2. Looked up from germline, CDR1 is SGHDT and CDR2 is YYEEEE. CDR3 size: 18 residues. The junction had 8 bases not matched to a gene; V was cut back by 3 bases and J by 0 bases.

The V call is TRBV14, the J call TRBJ1-5; D is undetermined. V was clipped by 1 base and J by 1 base, with 11 bases between them. CDR1 and CDR2 (germline): SGHDN, FVKESK. The CDR3 runs to 16 residues. The DNA for the CDR3 is TGTGCCAGCAGCCAAGTAGTCTGCGCGAGCAATCAGCCCCAGCATTTT. It yields the protein CASSQVVCASNQPQHF. The whole variable domain, filled in from reference TRBV14 and TRBJ1-5, reads EAGVTQFPSHSVIEKGQTVTLRCDPISGHDNLYWYRRVMGKEIKFLLHFVKESKQDESGMPNNRFLAERTGGTYSTLKVQPAELEDSGVYFCASSQVVCASNQPQHFGDGTRLSIL.

The chain is built from TRBV4-2 and TRBJ2-1, with D possibly matching TRBD2 (6 bases). Between the trimmed V and J ends, which lost 0 bases and 15 bases, there was a span of 21 bases. The germline V gene encodes CDR1 LGHNA and CDR2 YNFKEQ. The CDR3 loop spans 15 amino acids. This CDR3 is CASSQEVGERRGRFF. The CDR3 coding sequence is TGTGCCAGCAGCCAAGAAGTAGGGGAGCGGAGGGGAAGGTTCTTC.

J is TRBJ1-1 and V is TRBV9; TRBD1 aligns across 7 bases. Trimming cost V 1 base and J 4 bases; bases outside gene matches: 1. CDR3 length: 13 amino acids. Per germline, CDR1 SGDLS and CDR2 YYNGEE. CDR3: CASSVRTGTEAFF. The CDR3 nucleotides read TGTGCCAGCAGCGTAAGGACAGGCACTGAAGCTTTCTTT.

V and J are TRBV11-2 and TRBJ2-3; TRBD2 might be the D (6 bases). CDR1 is SGHAT and CDR2 is FQNNGV in the germline V gene. Trimming removed 5 bases from V and 4 bases from J, with 19 bases in between. CDR3 length: 16 residues. This CDR3 is CASSPLTSGGSDTQYF. The CDR3 nucleotides are TGTGCCAGCAGCCCTCTTACTAGTGGGGGGTCAGATACGCAGTATTTT.

The rearrangement links TRBV4-3 to TRBJ1-4, with a weak D call TRBD1 (5 bases). The germline V gene encodes CDR1 LGHNA and CDR2 YSLEER. The CDR3 is 14 amino acids. The V and J ends lost 1 base and 7 bases respectively, with 10 bases between them. This CDR3 reads CASSQGTLGEKLFF. CDR3 bases: TGCGCCAGCAGCCAAGGGACACTGGGTGAAAAACTGTTTTTT.

The genes are TRBV9 and TRBJ1-2, with 7 bases identical to TRBD1. Germline V gives CDR1 SGDLS, CDR2 YYNGEE. CDR3 size: 18 residues. Losses at the gene ends were 0 bases for V and 6 bases for J; bases not matched to a gene: 17. The CDR3 is CASSVDEGARAGYNGYTF. The CDR3 DNA is TGTGCCAGCAGCGTAGATGAGGGGGCGAGGGCGGGTTATAATGGCTACACCTTC.

This chain links TRBV19 with TRBJ1-1, with D possibly matching TRBD1 (6 bases). V was cut by 6 bases and J by 4 bases, with 9 bases left in between. Per the germline V gene, CDR1 is LNHDA and CDR2 is SQIVND (reference sequence). This CDR3 spans 12 amino acids. CDR3 sequence: CASSQGFTEAFF. The CDR3 nucleotides read TGTGCCAGTAGCCAGGGGTTCACTGAAGCTTTCTTT.

The sample holds one count of this clone. The genes are TRBV7-2 and TRBJ2-3; 9 nucleotides line up with TRBD2. Looked up from germline, CDR1 is SGHTA and CDR2 is FQGNSA. The J segment lost 1 base and the V segment lost 5 bases, leaving 7 bases of the junction unmatched. The CDR3 has 16 amino acids. The CDR3 DNA follows: TGTGCCAGCAGCGTCGGCGGGGGGGTGGGCACAGATACGCAGTATTTT. Its translation is CASSVGGGVGTDTQYF.

The chain links TRBV11-2 to TRBJ2-7; 12 nucleotides agree with TRBD2. Looked up from germline, CDR1 is SGHAT and CDR2 is FQNNGV. The V segment lost 5 bases and the J segment 3 bases; nucleotides outside the gene matches: 8. The length of the CDR3 is 16 residues. CDR3 in amino acids: CASSGQTSGRFYEQYF. The DNA for the CDR3 is TGTGCCAGCAGCGGACAGACTAGCGGGAGATTCTACGAGCAGTACTTC.

The J gene is TRBJ2-7, the V gene TRBV7-2; D is perhaps TRBD2 (6 bases). The CDR3 is made up of 14 amino acids. CDR1 and CDR2 (germline): SGHTA, FQGNSA. V was trimmed by 5 bases and J by 5 bases, leaving 16 bases between them. CDR3 region: CASSLSSVGNEQYF. CDR3 DNA sequence: TGTGCCAGCAGCCTTTCTAGCGTGGGGAACGAGCAGTACTTC. Variable domain in full (rest from reference TRBV7-2 and TRBJ2-7): GAGVSQSPSNKVTEKGKDVELRCDPISGHTALYWYRQSLGQGLEFLIYFQGNSAPDKSGLPSDRFSAERTGGSVSTLTIQRTQQEDSAVYLCASSLSSVGNEQYFGPGTRLTVT.

The J gene is TRBJ1-3, the V gene TRBV11-3, with TRBD1 identical over 7 bases. CDR1 and CDR2 from the germline V gene are SGHNT and YENEEA. Trimming cost V 3 bases and J 0 bases; bases outside gene matches: 2. CDR3 length: 15 amino acids. CDR3 in DNA: TGTGCCAGCAGCTTGACAGGGAGCTCTGGAAACACCATATATTTT. Its translation: CASSLTGSSGNTIYF.

This chain links TRBV5-5 with TRBJ1-6; 9 bases line up with TRBD1. CDR3 length: 18 amino acids. Trimming removed 0 bases from V and 4 bases from J; junction bases left unmatched: 8. Germline V gives CDR1 SGHKS, CDR2 YYEKEE (reference sequence). The CDR3 reads CASSLEGDRAHYNSPLHF. For the CDR3, the DNA is TGTGCCAGCAGCTTGGAGGGGGACAGGGCTCATTATAATTCACCCCTCCACTTT.

The chain recombines TRBV30 with TRBJ2-7; tentatively, D is TRBD1 (7 bases). Trimming left V 0 bases short and J 10 bases short, with 10 bases between. The CDR3 contains 11 residues. Germline CDR1 is GTSNPN and CDR2 is SVGIG (reference sequence). CDR3 sequence (DNA): TGTGCCTGGAGTGTTCAGGGGGGTCAGTACTTC. Encoded protein: CAWSVQGGQYF.

The rearrangement joins TRBV25-1 to TRBJ2-2, with D possibly being TRBD2 (6 bases). Trimming removed 7 bases at V and 6 bases at J, with 9 bases between. There are 12 residues in the CDR3. The V gene's germline CDR1 is MGHDK and CDR2 SYGVNS. The CDR3 DNA follows: TGTGCCAGCACGCGGGGAGCCGGGGAGCTGTTTTTT. Amino acid sequence: CASTRGAGELFF.

This chain uses TRBV5-4 with TRBJ2-5, with 14 bases aligning to TRBD2. The J call could be wrong; TRBJ2-7 is a better fit for the DNA end. The CDR3 contains 16 residues. Per germline, CDR1 SGHNT and CDR2 YYREEE (reference sequence). The CDR3 DNA sequence: TGTGCCAGCAGCCTAGGGACTAGCGGGGGAAACTACGAGCAGTACTTC. It yields the protein CASSLGTSGGNYEQYF.

This clone was found a few times. This rearrangement joins TRBV19 to TRBJ1-1; D is ambiguous. The V gene's germline CDR1 is LNHDA and CDR2 SQIVND (reference sequence). The V gene lost 7 bases and the J gene lost 4 bases, with 10 bases spanning the gap. The CDR3 extends over 12 amino acids. DNA of the CDR3: TGTGCCAGTACCCGGACTAGCACTGAAGCTTTCTTT. It yields the protein CASTRTSTEAFF.

This chain links TRBV2 with TRBJ1-1; tentatively, D is TRBD1 (6 bases). The CDR3 has 15 residues. The germline V and J ends were trimmed by 6 bases and 1 base, with 15 bases remaining between them. Germline CDR1 SNHLY, CDR2 FYNNEI. CDR3 bases: TGTGCCAGCAGGGGACATAACCTAGGGAACACTGAAGCTTTCTTT. This encodes CASRGHNLGNTEAFF.

The chain has TRBV7-2 and TRBJ1-1, with D perhaps TRBD1 (6 bases). Per germline, CDR1 SGHTA and CDR2 FQGNSA. This CDR3 has 14 residues. V was cut by 1 base and J by 1 base, with 7 bases left in between. CDR3 bases: TGTGCCAGCAGCTTAGGGGGGCCGAACACTGAAGCTTTCTTT. Translation: CASSLGGPNTEAFF.

J is TRBJ1-2 and V is TRBV29-1; perhaps TRBD1 as D (6 bases). V was clipped by 5 bases and J by 4 bases, with 14 bases between them. The V gene's germline CDR1 is SQVTM and CDR2 ANQGSEA. The CDR3 runs 13 residues. CDR3 amino acids: CSVRGGAGYGYTF. In DNA form, the CDR3 reads TGCAGCGTTCGCGGGGGCGCCGGCTATGGCTACACCTTC. Using reference TRBV29-1 and TRBJ1-2 for the parts outside the CDR3, the full variable domain is SAVISQKPSRDICQRGTSLTIQCQVDSQVTMMFWYRQQPGQSLTLIATANQGSEATYESGFVIDKFPISRPNLTFSTLTVSNMSPEDSSIYLCSVRGGAGYGYTFGSGTRLTVV.